In this sample, the clone carrying this T cell receptor (beta chain) turned up once. Its antigen remains unknown. Using a J-beta primer mix together with a sample-barcoded 5' primer, a second PCR was run for about 7 to 12 cycles. TCRdb passed the 5' RACE reads through MiXCR, listing each CDR3 protein once. The profile shows about 1.1 million distinct CDR3 sequences, 35% to 40% of them singletons. This record comes from a study of blood T cells in healthy people across ages. This CDR3 spans 17 amino acids. Germline loops: CDR1 SGHTA, CDR2 FQGTGA. V was pared by 1 base and J by 0 bases, with 12 bases between. Whole-study results and caveats: Estimates drawn from one million T cells were deemed to understate diversity. More naive CD4+ cells and higher diversity marked long-lived donors relative to aged donors.

The sequenced sample was blood. The rearrangement joins TRBV7-3 to TRBJ2-2; D unclear. This sequence originates from a man between 18 and 29 years old in good health. In DNA form, the CDR3 reads TGTGCCAGCAGCTTAAATCCCAGGACGACGAACACCGGGGAGCTGTTTTTT. It yields the protein CASSLNPRTTNTGELFF.